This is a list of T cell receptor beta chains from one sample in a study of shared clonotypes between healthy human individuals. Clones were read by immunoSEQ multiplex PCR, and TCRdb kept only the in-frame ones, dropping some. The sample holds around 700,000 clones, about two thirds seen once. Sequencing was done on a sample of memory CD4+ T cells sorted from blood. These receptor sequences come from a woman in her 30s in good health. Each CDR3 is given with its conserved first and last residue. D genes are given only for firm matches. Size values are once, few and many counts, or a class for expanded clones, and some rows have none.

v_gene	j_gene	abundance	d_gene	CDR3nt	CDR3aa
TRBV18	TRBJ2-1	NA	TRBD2	TGTGCCAGCTCACCGACGAGGACTAGCGGAACCTACAATGAGCAGTTCTTC	CASSPTRTSGTYNEQFF
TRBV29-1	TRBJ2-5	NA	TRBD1	TGCAGCGTTCGACAGGGACAAGAGACCCAGTACTTC	CSVRQGQETQYF
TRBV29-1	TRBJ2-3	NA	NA	TGCAGCGTCCTAGAGGGGGGCGGCACAGATACGCAGTATTTT	CSVLEGGGTDTQYF
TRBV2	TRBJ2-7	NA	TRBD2	TGTGCCAGCAGACGGACCGGCGGGGGCGAGCAGTACTTC	CASRRTGGGEQYF
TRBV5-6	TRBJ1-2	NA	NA	TGTGCCAGCAGCCTCCCGGGGGGCTATGGCTACACCTTC	CASSLPGGYGYTF
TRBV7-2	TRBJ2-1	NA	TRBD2	TGTGCCAGCAGCACATCTAGCGGAGCTACCTACAATGAGCAGTTCTTC	CASSTSSGATYNEQFF
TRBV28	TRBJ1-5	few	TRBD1	TGTGCCAGCAGACCATACAGGGGTCAGCCCCAGCATTTT	CASRPYRGQPQHF
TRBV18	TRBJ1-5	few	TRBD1	TGTGCCAGCTCACGGACAGGGGGAGGTCAGCCCCAGCATTTT	CASSRTGGGQPQHF
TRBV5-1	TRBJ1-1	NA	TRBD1	TGCGCCAGCAGCTGGGAAAACAGGGGAAACACTGAAGCTTTCTTT	CASSWENRGNTEAFF
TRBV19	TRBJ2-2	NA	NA	TGTGCCAGTAGTATAGATCGGGCCAGGGGAACCGGGGAGCTGTTTTTT	CASSIDRARGTGELFF
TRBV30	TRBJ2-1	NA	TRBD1	TGTGCCACCAACGGACAGGGGGCTTCGGCTGAGCAGTTCTTC	CATNGQGASAEQFF
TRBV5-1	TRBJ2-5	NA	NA	TGCGCCAGCAGCTTGGGTTACCGGGGGGAGACCCAGTACTTC	CASSLGYRGETQYF
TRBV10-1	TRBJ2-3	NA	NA	TGCGCCAGCAGCGAAACTAGCTCAAGCACAGATACGCAGTATTTT	CASSETSSSTDTQYF
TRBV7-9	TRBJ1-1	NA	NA	TGTGCCAGCAGCCCCGCGACAGGTTATGTAACTGAAGCTTTCTTT	CASSPATGYVTEAFF
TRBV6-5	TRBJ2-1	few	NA	TGTGCCAGCAGACGGGCTAGCGACCCTGAGCAGTTCTTC	CASRRASDPEQFF
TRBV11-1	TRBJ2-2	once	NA	TGTGCCAGCAGCTTTCCGGGAGTGAACACCGGGGAGCTGTTTTTT	CASSFPGVNTGELFF
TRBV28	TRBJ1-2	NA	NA	TGTGCCAGCAGTTTTCGGTCAGTCCACCCCTATGGCTACACCTTC	CASSFRSVHPYGYTF
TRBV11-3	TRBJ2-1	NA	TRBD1	TGTGCCAGCAGCCCCGACAGGGCCAATGAGCAGTTCTTC	CASSPDRANEQFF
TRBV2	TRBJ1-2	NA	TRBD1	TGTGCCAGCAGGCGCCGACAGGGGGCTGTGGATGGCTACACCTTC	CASRRRQGAVDGYTF
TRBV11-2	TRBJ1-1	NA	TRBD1	TGTGCCAGCACCAATTCCCGGGACAGTATGAACACTGAAGCTTTCTTT	CASTNSRDSMNTEAFF
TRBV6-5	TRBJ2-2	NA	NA	TGTGCCAGCAGTGAGACGGAAATCGGGGAGCTGTTTTTT	CASSETEIGELFF
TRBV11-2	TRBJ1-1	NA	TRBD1	TGTGCCAGCAGCTTCACAGGGGGCGCCGCTGAAGCTTTCTTT	CASSFTGGAAEAFF
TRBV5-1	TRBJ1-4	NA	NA	TGCGCCAGCACCAACACAGCTGGTGAAAAACTGTTTTTT	CASTNTAGEKLFF
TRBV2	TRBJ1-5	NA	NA	TGTGCCAGCAGTGAAGCGCTTCCGGGCAGCTATAATCAGCCCCAGCATTTT	CASSEALPGSYNQPQHF
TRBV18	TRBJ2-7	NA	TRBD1	TGTGCCAGCTCTACCAAGGTGCCTCAGGGGGCAAGCGAGCAGTACTTC	CASSTKVPQGASEQYF
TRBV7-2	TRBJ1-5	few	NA	TGTGCCAGCAGCTTAGGTGGCAGGGCAAGCAATCAGCCCCAGCATTTT	CASSLGGRASNQPQHF
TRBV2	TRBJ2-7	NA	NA	TGTGCCAGCAGTGGTAGCCAGTGGGGGGGCTACTACGAGCAGTACTTC	CASSGSQWGGYYEQYF
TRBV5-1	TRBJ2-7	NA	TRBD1	TGCGCCAGCAGCCTCCTCCCGGGACAGGAAACCTACGAGCAGTACTTC	CASSLLPGQETYEQYF
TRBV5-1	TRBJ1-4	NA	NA	TGCGCCAGCAGCTTACCGACAGGCGCAACTAATGAAAAACTGTTTTTT	CASSLPTGATNEKLFF
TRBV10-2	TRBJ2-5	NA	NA	TGCGCCAGCCCGTACCCCTTGAAGACCCAGTACTTC	CASPYPLKTQYF
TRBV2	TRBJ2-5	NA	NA	TGTGCCAGCAGTGGGAAAGAGACCCAGTACTTC	CASSGKETQYF
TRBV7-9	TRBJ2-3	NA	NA	TGTGCCAGCAGCTTGACTAGAGAGGGATATACGCAGTATTTT	CASSLTREGYTQYF
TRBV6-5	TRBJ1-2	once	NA	TGTGCCAGCAGTTCGACAGGAGTCTATGGCTACACCTTC	CASSSTGVYGYTF
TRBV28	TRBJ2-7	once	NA	TGTGCCAGCAGTTCCCCGGGAGCTCTTGGCGAGCAGTACTTC	CASSSPGALGEQYF
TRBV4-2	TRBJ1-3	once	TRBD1	TGTGCCAGCAGCCCCTGGGACAGGGGGGACGGAAACACCATATATTTT	CASSPWDRGDGNTIYF
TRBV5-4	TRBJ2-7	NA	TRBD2	TGTGCCAGCAGCAATGGACTAGCTAATTCCTACGAGCAGTACTTC	CASSNGLANSYEQYF
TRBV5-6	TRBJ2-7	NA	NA	TGTGCCAGCAGCTTGGTGTCAGGGAGCTCCTACGAGCAGTACTTC	CASSLVSGSSYEQYF
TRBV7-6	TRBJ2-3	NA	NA	TGTGCCAGCAGTTTTCTTACTGGGACAGATACGCAGTATTTT	CASSFLTGTDTQYF
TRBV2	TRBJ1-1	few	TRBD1	TGTGCCAGCCATAGGTTAGCAGGGGGCACTGAAGCTTTCTTT	CASHRLAGGTEAFF
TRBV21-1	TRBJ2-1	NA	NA	TGTGCCAGCAGCAAGAAGGACAGGGAGGACGATGAGCAGTTCTTC	CASSKKDREDDEQFF
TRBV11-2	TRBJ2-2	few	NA	TGTGCCAGCAGCTTCCATCTAACGGGTCAGAACACCGGGGAGCTGTTTTTT	CASSFHLTGQNTGELFF
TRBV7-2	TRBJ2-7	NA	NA	TGTGCCAGCAGCTTAGGAGGCACCCAAGCCTACGAGCAGTACTTC	CASSLGGTQAYEQYF
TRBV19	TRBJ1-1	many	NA	TGTGCCAGTAGTCAGGGAAGTTTTGAAGCTTTCTTT	CASSQGSFEAFF
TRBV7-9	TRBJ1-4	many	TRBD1	TGTGCCAGCAGCTCCCGGACAGGGAGTGGAGAAAAACTGTTTTTT	CASSSRTGSGEKLFF